The T cell receptor beta chain under discussion was sequenced for a study of tumor and adjacent non-tumor tissue in lung cancer (dated by TCRdb to 2016 to 2019). Broadly, across the study: By cancer type, the cohort comprised eleven to twelve adenocarcinoma patients, 2 squamous cell carcinoma patients and 1 small cell lung cancer patient. Ages among the roughly 15 patients ranged from roughly 31 to 85 years, there were roughly ten men and 5 women, and disease was at TNM stage I to III. Sequencing generated a total of 125,075,908 productive TCRbeta reads, averaging approximately 3.8 million reads per sample. The study compared bulk TCRbeta repertoires between lung tumor tissue and matched distant non-tumor lung tissue from 15 lung cancer patients. Some 30 paired specimens, one tumor and one normal lung sample per patient, were profiled by TCRbeta CDR3 sequencing.

RNA was isolated from bulk unsorted tissue, and RNA quality was assessed with a NanoDrop ND-1000 and an Agilent 2100. All donors had newly diagnosed lung cancer, had not received prior chemotherapy, and were admitted for thoracic surgery in China between August and November 2014. Patients who had received previous radiotherapy or chemotherapy, or who had another concurrent cancer, were excluded from the study. Surgical tissue pieces of roughly 1-2.1 cm3 were preserved in RNAlater solution and stored at -80 °C until use. The study at large found these results: The cohort had only 15 or so patients, and the authors noted that larger samples and more detailed clinical data are needed. Because peripheral blood was not sequenced, the blood TCRbeta repertoires of the lung cancer patients in the study went unexamined. TCR diversity (inverse Simpson) was significantly higher in tumor than in normal lung tissue (roughly 430 vs 170, P = 0.0075, Mann-Whitney U test). Younger patients had significantly higher TCR diversity, and higher tumor TCR diversity was associated with shorter overall and disease-free survival. The sequencing platform is not named in the methods, and unique molecular identifiers are not mentioned. In normal lung, the top 100 clones accounted for a significantly larger cumulative share of the repertoire than in tumor tissue.

The germline V gene gives CDR1 as SGHNT and CDR2 as YENEEA. The cysteine opens and the phenylalanine closes a CDR3 of 16 amino acids. The sequence is cut down to CDR3 DNA, 48 bases in frame from base 1. Of note for this clonotype: Its cognate antigen has yet to be identified. The junction departs from germline at one end; a sequencing error may be responsible.

Receptors were amplified or captured by multiplex PCR. The run used an Illumina HiSeq 2500. TCRbeta libraries were constructed through three rounds of nested PCR with primers (Table S4) according to protocols modified from ARM-PCR. Before sequencing, PCR products of 200-500 bp were excised from the gel and purified with the QIAquick gel extraction kit. In the paper's pipeline: Trimmomatic was used to clean the reads, FLASH was used to merge the reads into complete CDR3 sequences, and MiTCR was used to assign the reads to V(D)J germline segments. Clonal diversity was calculated as the inverse Simpson's index using VDJtools. In-frame sequences without a premature stop codon were defined as productive reads. The raw public reads went through TCRdb reprocessing: fastp at Q25, MiXCR clone calling, in-frame beta chains kept. One record per CDR3 amino acid sequence lists the most common genes and DNA. The V and J calls and clone size come from TCRdb's table, not from the authors' own analysis. In this sample the table shows about 75,000 distinct CDR3 sequences, around four fifths of which occur a single time. The ten largest make up 9.5% to 15% of the sample.

The TCR originated in a woman aged 50 to 60 with non-small cell lung cancer. The chain is encoded by TRBV11-3 joined to TRBJ2-3; the central 7 bases match TRBD2. The material sequenced was lung tumor tissue. In nucleotide form, the sequence is TGTGCCAGCAGCCTAGGACGGCGGGAGAGTGCAGATATGCAGTATTTC. This sequence encodes CASSLGRRESADMQYF.